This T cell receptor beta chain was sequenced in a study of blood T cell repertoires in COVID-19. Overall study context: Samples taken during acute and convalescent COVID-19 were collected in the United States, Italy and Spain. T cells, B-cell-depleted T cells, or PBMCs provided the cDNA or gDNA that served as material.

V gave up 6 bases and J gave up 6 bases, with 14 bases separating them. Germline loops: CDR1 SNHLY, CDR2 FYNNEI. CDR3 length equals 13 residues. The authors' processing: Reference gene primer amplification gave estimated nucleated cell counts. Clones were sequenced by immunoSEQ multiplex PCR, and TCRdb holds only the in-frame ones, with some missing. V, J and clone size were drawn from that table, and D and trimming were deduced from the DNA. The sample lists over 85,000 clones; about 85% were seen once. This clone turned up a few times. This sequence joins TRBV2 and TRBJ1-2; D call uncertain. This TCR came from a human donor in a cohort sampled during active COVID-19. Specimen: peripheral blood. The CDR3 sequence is CASSLMEVDGYTF. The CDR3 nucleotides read TGTGCCAGCAGCCTTATGGAGGTGGATGGCTACACCTTC.